Below are 26 T cell receptor beta chains sequenced from a single sample in a study of glioma-infiltrating T cells. The iRepertoire nested amplicon-rescue multiplex PCR amplified TCR alpha and beta CDR3s from RNA. TCRdb itself ran the multiplex PCR reads through MiXCR, one entry per CDR3 protein. The repertoire has approximately 3,000 distinct CDR3 sequences, approximately 15% of them found once; the top ten carry around 50%. Material for sequencing was glioma tissue, nonneoplastic brain tissue, or PBMCs (not recorded which). These receptors all come from a human donor with low-grade glioma or glioblastoma, undergoing nonglioma brain surgery, or in good health (not recorded which).

Worth noting for this clonotype: A much larger clone sits a single nucleotide away, making a read error possible. The gene calls are TRBV6-6 and TRBJ2-1; tentatively, D is TRBD1 (5 bases). The CDR3 is made up of 12 amino acids. Germline CDR1 and CDR2: MNHNY and SVGAGI (reference sequence). CDR3 protein: CASSGHNNERFF. In DNA form, the CDR3 reads TGTGCCAGCAGTGGACATAACAATGAGCGGTTCTTC.

This clonotype is categorized as medium-sized. The J gene is TRBJ2-5, the V gene TRBV6-1; tentatively, D is TRBD2 (5 bases). The CDR3 has 15 amino acids. Germline assignment: CDR1 MNHNS and CDR2 SASEGT. Trimming cost V 8 bases and J 2 bases, with 18 bases left between them. As DNA, the CDR3 is TGTGCCAGCTCTGGACTTAGCGTTGTGCAAGAGACCCAGTACTTC. This codes for CASSGLSVVQETQYF.

Many counts were recorded for this clonotype. The rearrangement links TRBV7-3 to TRBJ2-2; the D is unclear. The CDR3 sequence is 13 residues long. The germline V gene has CDR1 SGHTA and CDR2 FQGTGA. Trimming took off 5 bases at V and 7 bases at J, with 11 bases between the two ends. CDR3 nucleotides: TGTGCCAGCAGCCTAGGATCGAACGGGGAGCTGTTTTTT. Translating it yields CASSLGSNGELFF.

V is TRBV25-1 and J is TRBJ2-5, with 8 bases fitting TRBD2. J lost 4 bases, V lost 1 base, and 5 bases had no gene match. Germline CDR1 reads MGHDK; CDR2 reads SYGVNS. The CDR3 contains 15 residues. CDR3 sequence reads: CASSEFWTSRETQYF. CDR3 bases: TGTGCCAGCAGTGAATTCTGGACTAGCAGAGAGACCCAGTACTTC.

This clonotype was seen at least ten times. The chain couples TRBV28 to TRBJ2-1, with 7 nucleotides matching TRBD2. The CDR3 sequence is 15 residues long. Germline loops: CDR1 MDHEN, CDR2 SYDVKM. Unmatched junction bases numbered 10, after V lost 2 bases and J lost 9 bases. The CDR3 sequence is CASSLIGLGRREQFF. Here the CDR3 DNA reads TGTGCCAGCAGTTTAATAGGACTAGGGCGTCGTGAGCAGTTCTTC.

This chain links TRBV7-9 with TRBJ2-1; no clear D. The germline gives CDR1 SEHNR, CDR2 FQNEAQ (reference sequence). CDR3 size: 14 residues. Between the trimmed V and J ends, which lost 4 bases and 4 bases, there was a span of 11 bases. The CDR3 nucleotides are TGTGCCAGCAGCTCTATAGGCCGTTACAATGAGCAGTTCTTC. Protein product: CASSSIGRYNEQFF.

In nucleotides, the CDR3 is TGTGCCAGCAGCTCGGGACCCAGCACCGGGGAGCTGTTTTTT. Residues: CASSSGPSTGELFF. V gene TRBV5-5 combines with J gene TRBJ2-2; D tentatively fits TRBD1 or TRBD2 (5 bases each). Looked up from germline, CDR1 is SGHKS and CDR2 is YYEKEE (reference sequence). The CDR3 loop spans 14 amino acids. V lost 3 bases, J lost 4 bases, and 10 bases lay in between.

This clonotype has a handful of counts. The chain is built from TRBV7-9 and TRBJ2-5, with 8 bases matching TRBD1. Trimming cost V 4 bases and J 5 bases; bases outside gene matches: 12. The CDR3 is 16 amino acids. CDR1 and CDR2 from the germline V gene are SEHNR and FQNEAQ (reference sequence). The CDR3 DNA sequence: TGTGCCAGCAGCTCTCCCCTCGGACAGGGCGGGGAGACCCAGTACTTC. This sequence encodes CASSSPLGQGGETQYF.

A note on this clonotype: Because the CDR3 is missing its conserved closing phenylalanine or tryptophan, this is likely a read error. The chain combines TRBV12-3 or TRBV12-4 with TRBJ1-1, with TRBD1 as a possible D gene (5 bases). The V end lost 8 bases, the J end lost 0 bases, and 7 bases lay between the germline ends. The CDR3 spans 12 residues. The CDR3 loop reads CASGALNTEAFL. CDR3 nucleotide sequence: TGTGCCAGCGGGGCGCTGAACACTGAAGCTTTCCTT.

This clonotype was counted a few times. J is TRBJ2-2 and V is TRBV5-1, with 9 bases identical to TRBD1. Per germline, CDR1 SGHRS and CDR2 YFSETQ. Trimming took 4 bases from V and 4 from J; bases not matched to a gene: 5. This CDR3 has 15 residues. The CDR3 DNA reads as TGCGCCAGCAGCCAAATGGACAGGGGCACCGGGGAGCTGTTTTTT. It codes for CASSQMDRGTGELFF.

Details on this clonotype: This could be a read error, since a much larger clone is one nucleotide away. The chain is built from TRBV24-1 and TRBJ2-5; no reliable D call. CDR3 length equals 12 residues. Germline loops: CDR1 KGHDR, CDR2 SFDVKD. The CDR3 loop reads CATSDFGESQYF. The CDR3 DNA reads TGTGCCACCAGTGATTTTGGAGAGAGCCAGTACTTC.

This chain connects TRBV2 to TRBJ2-1; TRBD1 might be the D (8 bases). Per the germline V gene, CDR1 is SNHLY and CDR2 is FYNNEI. Trimming stripped 5 bases from V and 9 bases from J, with 14 bases between. This CDR3 contains 13 residues. The CDR3 DNA reads as TGTGCCAGCAGTCCGGACAGGGAGGGTGAGCAGTTCTTC. This encodes CASSPDREGEQFF.

By sample fraction, this clonotype is large (0.1 to 1%). The rearrangement links TRBV6-1 to TRBJ2-1; tentative D call: TRBD2 (6 bases). Germline V lookup: CDR1 MNHNS, CDR2 SASEGT. This CDR3 has 16 amino acids. Deletions cut 6 bases from V and 3 bases from J, with 18 bases between. The CDR3 sequence is CASRESAGRNYNEQFF. In nucleotides, the CDR3 is TGTGCCAGCAGGGAGTCGGCGGGGAGAAACTACAATGAGCAGTTCTTC.

This clonotype was seen more than once but under ten times. This chain joins TRBV2 and TRBJ2-2; the D gene is possibly TRBD2 (6 bases). The CDR3 contains 13 residues. The germline V gene encodes CDR1 SNHLY and CDR2 FYNNEI. The V end was cut by 11 bases, the J end by 2 bases, with 12 bases between. The CDR3 here is CAVAGSNTGELFF. The CDR3 nucleotides are TGTGCCGTCGCGGGGTCAAACACCGGGGAGCTGTTTTTT.

Within the sample, this clonotype is medium-sized. The rearrangement links TRBV6-6 to TRBJ1-2; 7 bases match TRBD1. Germline loops: CDR1 MNHNY, CDR2 SVGAGI (reference sequence). Trimming took 2 bases from V and 8 from J; bases not matched to a gene: 8. The CDR3 length is 14 residues. The CDR3 DNA is TGTGCCAGCAGTTACCAAGGGGGCACGGGCGGCTACACCTTC. Translation gives CASSYQGGTGGYTF.

V gene TRBV5-4 combines with J gene TRBJ2-5; 15 bases are shared with TRBD2. The CDR3 length is 20 residues. The germline V gene has CDR1 SGHNT and CDR2 YYREEE (reference sequence). V dropped 1 base and J dropped 0; count of bases not matched to a gene: 10. The CDR3 bases are TGTGCCAGCAGCTTGCCTTGGGGACTAGCGGGGGGCCAGTACCAAGAGACCCAGTACTTC. Protein: CASSLPWGLAGGQYQETQYF.

Regarding this clonotype: It is likely a read error, because the conserved phenylalanine at the end of the CDR3 is missing. The limits of the CDR3 on the DNA are not certain, so only TCRdb's listed CDR3 is given. The chain employs TRBV28 and TRBJ1-1. Germline CDR1 is MDHEN and CDR2 is SYDVKM. The CDR3 is 14 residues long, ends included. CDR3 protein: CASSFGFLNTEALL.

This clonotype is labeled as medium-sized. The chain is built from TRBV7-2 and TRBJ1-5, with a possible D match to TRBD1 (6 bases). Germline V gives CDR1 SGHTA, CDR2 FQGNSA. The CDR3 loop spans 14 amino acids. Trimming shortened V by 1 base and J by 2 bases, and 6 bases separated the two germline ends. CDR3 in amino acids: CASSLGQGNQPQHF. DNA of the CDR3: TGTGCCAGCAGCTTAGGACAGGGCAATCAGCCCCAGCATTTT. Drawing the rest from reference TRBV7-2 and TRBJ1-5, the complete variable domain is GAGVSQSPSNKVTEKGKDVELRCDPISGHTALYWYRQSLGQGLEFLIYFQGNSAPDKSGLPSDRFSAERTGGSVSTLTIQRTQQEDSAVYLCASSLGQGNQPQHFGDGTRLSIL.

Many counts were recorded for this clonotype. The chain uses TRBV20-1 and TRBJ1-1, with D maybe TRBD1 (5 bases). The germline V gene has CDR1 DFQATT and CDR2 SNEGSKA (reference sequence). CDR3 size: 14 residues. Trimming removed 3 bases at V and 1 base at J, with 12 bases between. CDR3 DNA sequence: TGCAGTGCTAGGGAGGGGAGAAGGAACACTGAAGCTTTCTTT. This encodes CSAREGRRNTEAFF.

This chain joins TRBV20-1 and TRBJ2-1; perhaps D is TRBD1 or TRBD2 (5 bases each). This CDR3 region has 14 residues. Trimming took off 6 bases at V and 16 bases at J, with 28 bases between the two ends. Germline-derived CDR1 and CDR2 are DFQATT and SNEGSKA (reference sequence). The CDR3: CSAPRGASLPEPFF. CDR3 DNA: TGCAGTGCCCCCCGAGGGGCGTCCCTTCCTGAGCCTTTCTTC.

This clonotype has a count of ten or more. The J gene is TRBJ1-2, the V gene TRBV4-1; D is uncertain. Trimming stripped 4 bases from V and 1 base from J, with 7 bases between. This CDR3 spans 13 amino acids. CDR1 and CDR2 (germline): MGHRA, YSYEKL. CDR3 coding DNA: TGCGCCAGCAGCCCGGGCGTTAACTATGGCTACACCTTC. It encodes CASSPGVNYGYTF.

The sample holds many counts of this clonotype. The genes are TRBV7-9 and TRBJ2-5; weak D call: TRBD2 (5 bases). The CDR3 extends over 14 amino acids. With 3 bases removed from V and 5 bases from J, the gap between germline ends came to 13 bases. Germline V gene data show CDR1 as SEHNR and CDR2 as FQNEAQ (reference sequence). As DNA, the CDR3 is TGTGCCAGCAGCTTGGGGAGTGCCCTGGAGACCCAGTACTTC. This codes for CASSLGSALETQYF.

Within the sample, this clonotype is medium-sized. The V call is TRBV3-1, the J call TRBJ1-3; D gene ambiguous. Germline V CDR1 and CDR2: LGHDT, YNNKEL (reference sequence). V lost 1 base and J 4 bases, leaving 5 bases between the germline ends. The CDR3 consists of 13 residues. The CDR3 region has the DNA TGTGCCAGCAGCCAAGGACTCGGAAACACCATATATTTT. The encoded protein is CASSQGLGNTIYF.

Regarding this clonotype: A read error is possible here, since a much larger clone lies one base away. No conserved phenylalanine or tryptophan is present at the end of the CDR3, so a read error is the likely explanation. The rearrangement links TRBV10-1 to TRBJ1-1; 8 bases fit TRBD1. Unmatched junction bases numbered 2, after V lost 6 bases and J lost 8 bases. The CDR3 extends over 11 amino acids. CDR1 WNHNN and CDR2 SYGVQD come from the germline V gene (reference sequence). The CDR3 sequence: CASRDRDEAFS. CDR3 bases: TGCGCCAGCAGGGACAGGGACGAAGCTTTCTCT.

Comments on this clonotype: An end of the junction does not agree with germline; a read error may underlie this. V gene TRBV6-5 combines with J gene TRBJ1-3; D not certain. Germline CDR1 reads MNHEY; CDR2 reads SVGAGI. This CDR3 comprises 13 residues. CDR3 loop: CASGTVPGNTMYF. Here the CDR3 DNA reads TGTGCCAGCGGAACAGTCCCTGGAAACACCATGTATTTT.

This clonotype came up a few times. A much larger clone lies one base from this, so it may be a read error. This chain uses TRBV4-1 with TRBJ1-2, with TRBD1 matching 7 bases. The CDR3 loop spans 17 amino acids. Germline values: CDR1 MGHRA, CDR2 YSYEKL. With 0 bases clipped from V and 2 bases from J, the junction kept 9 bases outside the gene matches. CDR3 DNA sequence: TGCGCCAGCAGCCAAGACCCCGGGGCAGGGGGGAACTATGGCTACACCTTC. Its protein product is CASSQDPGAGGNYGYTF.